The 23 T cell receptor beta chains reported below all come from one sample, sequenced in a study of blood T cell repertoires in COVID-19. The method was immunoSEQ multiplex PCR; TCRdb's version includes in-frame clones alone and lacks a portion of them. The top ten hold under 7% of the sample, which has 100,000 to 130,000 clones, 88% seen once. The sequenced sample consisted of peripheral blood. These receptors were taken from a middle-aged man with active or convalescent COVID-19.

The chain has TRBV5-1 and TRBJ2-6, with D maybe TRBD2 (5 bases). CDR3 size: 17 residues. V lost 1 base to trimming and J lost 0 bases, with 11 bases between them. CDR1 is SGHRS and CDR2 is YFSETQ in the germline V gene. This CDR3 reads CASSLLGVRSGANVLTF. CDR3 DNA sequence: TGCGCCAGCAGCTTGCTGGGAGTACGCTCTGGGGCCAACGTCCTGACTTTC.

The gene calls are TRBV28 and TRBJ1-5, with 9 bases matching TRBD1. Germline lookup yields CDR1 MDHEN and CDR2 SYDVKM. Trimming took 2 bases from V and 6 from J; bases not matched to a gene: 5. The CDR3 is made up of 15 amino acids. In DNA form, the CDR3 reads TGTGCCAGCAGTTTAGTCTTACAGGGGGCTCAGCCCCAGCATTTT. Translating gives CASSLVLQGAQPQHF.

The genes are TRBV7-9 and TRBJ2-7, with D possibly being TRBD1 (5 bases). The CDR3 spans 16 residues. CDR1 is SEHNR and CDR2 is FQNEAQ in the germline V gene (reference sequence). V gave up 5 bases and J gave up 0 bases, with 17 bases separating them. The CDR3 reads CASSPRMTASSYEQYF. DNA for the CDR3: TGTGCCAGCAGCCCACGAATGACAGCGAGCTCCTACGAGCAGTACTTC.

This sequence joins TRBV2 and TRBJ1-2, with 8 bases lining up with TRBD1. J lost 4 bases, V lost 11 bases, and 9 bases had no gene match. Germline values: CDR1 SNHLY, CDR2 FYNNEI. There are 13 residues in the CDR3. CDR3 protein: CAGTRGPGYGYTF. In DNA form, the CDR3 reads TGTGCCGGTACCAGGGGGCCTGGCTATGGCTACACCTTC.

The gene calls are TRBV6-6 and TRBJ2-3, with 8 bases that match TRBD2. The germline V gene encodes CDR1 MNHNY and CDR2 SVGAGI (reference sequence). The CDR3 totals 16 residues. Germline trimming cut 6 bases from V and 4 bases from J; bases unmatched to any gene: 12. This chain's CDR3 is CASSNPGTRGADTQYF. DNA for the CDR3: TGTGCCAGCAGCAACCCCGGGACTAGAGGCGCAGATACGCAGTATTTT.

This clone came up once. The chain has TRBV29-1 and TRBJ2-1, with 8 bases lining up with TRBD2. Unmatched junction bases numbered 4, after V lost 3 bases and J lost 0 bases. Germline assignment: CDR1 SQVTM and CDR2 ANQGSEA. The CDR3 length is 15 residues. CDR3 residues: CSVDRSGSSYNEQFF. Written as DNA, the CDR3 is TGCAGCGTTGACCGGAGCGGGAGCTCCTACAATGAGCAGTTCTTC.

The chain links TRBV19 to TRBJ1-6; 7 positions agree with TRBD1. The CDR3 sequence is 18 residues long. Germline CDR1 reads LNHDA; CDR2 reads SQIVND (reference sequence). The ends lost 1 base at V and 0 bases at J; junction bases unmatched: 6. CDR3 bases: TGTGCCAGTAGTATAGGGGCAGGGGGGCGCTCCTATAATTCACCCCTCCACTTT. This encodes CASSIGAGGRSYNSPLHF.

The V gene is TRBV20-1, the J gene TRBJ1-2; tentatively, D is TRBD1 (5 bases). V dropped 4 bases and J dropped 4 bases, with 7 bases sitting between them. CDR3 length: 11 amino acids. CDR1 and CDR2 (germline): DFQATT, SNEGSKA (reference sequence). As DNA, the CDR3 is TGCAGTGCTACAGGGATCTATGGCTACACCTTC. Residues: CSATGIYGYTF.

V and J are TRBV3-1 (or the pseudogene TRBV3-2) and TRBJ2-2, with TRBD2 identical over 8 bases. CDR3 size: 16 residues. V gave up 1 base and J gave up 4 bases; unmatched junction bases: 5. Germline values: CDR1 LGHDT, CDR2 YNNKEL (reference sequence). The CDR3 sequence: CASSQAGRAITGELFF. For the CDR3, the DNA is TGTGCCAGCAGCCAAGCCGGGAGGGCCATCACCGGGGAGCTGTTTTTT.

The rearrangement joins TRBV29-1 to TRBJ1-1, with TRBD1 matching over 8 bases. This CDR3 spans 13 amino acids. CDR1 is SQVTM, CDR2 ANQGSEA, per germline. The V and J ends lost 5 bases and 5 bases, in that order; junction bases with no gene match: 7. The CDR3 DNA reads as TGCAGCGTTACCCGGACAGGGCAGACTGAAGCTTTCTTT. It specifies CSVTRTGQTEAFF. Using reference TRBV29-1 and TRBJ1-1 for the parts outside the CDR3, the full variable domain is SAVISQKPSRDICQRGTSLTIQCQVDSQVTMMFWYRQQPGQSLTLIATANQGSEATYESGFVIDKFPISRPNLTFSTLTVSNMSPEDSSIYLCSVTRTGQTEAFFGQGTRLTVV.

The gene calls are TRBV19 and TRBJ1-2; 9 bases match TRBD1. Germline CDR1 reads LNHDA; CDR2 reads SQIVND (reference sequence). V shed 7 bases, J shed 4 bases, and the junction held 10 bases outside the gene matches. The CDR3 has 15 residues. The CDR3 region is CASKRHRDRVYGYTF. CDR3 bases: TGTGCCAGTAAGAGACACCGGGACAGGGTCTATGGCTACACCTTC.

This chain links TRBV6-5 with TRBJ1-1, with D possibly matching TRBD1 (5 bases). The CDR3 sequence is 15 residues long. The V and J ends lost 6 bases and 1 base respectively, with 15 bases between them. Germline assignment: CDR1 MNHEY and CDR2 SVGAGI. The CDR3 DNA follows: TGTGCCAGCAGACAACAGGTTTATGGGAACACTGAAGCTTTCTTT. This sequence encodes CASRQQVYGNTEAFF.

The chain combines TRBV24-1 with TRBJ2-5, with D possibly TRBD1 on 8 matching bases. V shed 5 bases and J shed 5 bases, with 17 bases lying between them. The CDR3 covers 15 residues. Germline lookup yields CDR1 KGHDR and CDR2 SFDVKD. CDR3 in DNA: TGTGCCACCAGTGTGGCAGGACAGGGAGGGGAGACCCAGTACTTC. Its translation: CATSVAGQGGETQYF.

The chain couples TRBV30 to TRBJ2-5; 7 nucleotides align to TRBD2. Looked up from germline, CDR1 is GTSNPN and CDR2 is SVGIG (reference sequence). This CDR3 comprises 14 residues. V shed 4 bases and J 3 bases; nucleotides not matched to a gene: 8. The CDR3 DNA reads TGTGCCTGGAATCTCGGGGGAGGGGAAGAGACCCAGTACTTC. This gives the protein CAWNLGGGEETQYF.

The chain carries TRBV7-2 and TRBJ1-1, with TRBD1 matching 7 bases. V gave up 1 base and J gave up 11 bases; unmatched junction bases: 7. The CDR3 contains 13 residues. CDR1 and CDR2 (germline): SGHTA, FQGNSA. The CDR3 nucleotides read TGTGCCAGCAGCTTAGAGCGTGACAGGGTGGCTTTCTTT. The encoded protein is CASSLERDRVAFF.

The gene calls are TRBV5-1 and TRBJ2-5, with 8 bases that match TRBD2. This CDR3 spans 17 amino acids. Germline V CDR1 and CDR2: SGHRS, YFSETQ. V lost 2 bases, J lost 5 bases, and 14 bases stayed unmatched. The CDR3 DNA follows: TGCGCCAGCAGCTTACTCCCGGGAGCGGGAGCCCTTGAGACCCAGTACTTC. It encodes CASSLLPGAGALETQYF.

The chain combines TRBV29-1 with TRBJ2-7; the match to TRBD2 covers 9 bases. V shed 3 bases, J shed 2 bases, and the junction held 8 bases outside the gene matches. The CDR3 extends over 15 amino acids. Germline CDR1 is SQVTM and CDR2 is ANQGSEA. CDR3 sequence reads: CSVEIAGANPYEQYF. The DNA of the CDR3 is TGCAGCGTTGAGATAGCGGGAGCGAATCCCTACGAGCAGTACTTC.

The V and J genes are TRBV28 and TRBJ1-4; the D is unclear. This CDR3 has 16 amino acids. V was clipped by 6 bases and J by 4 bases, with 18 bases between them. Germline V gene data show CDR1 as MDHEN and CDR2 as SYDVKM. The CDR3 DNA sequence: TGTGCCAGCAGAACGCCCTGGGGAGAAAATAATGAAAAACTGTTTTTT. Protein sequence: CASRTPWGENNEKLFF.

The genes are TRBV6-6 and TRBJ1-1; TRBD1 is a possible D gene (5 bases). The CDR3 covers 16 residues. Trimming removed 4 bases at V and 1 base at J, with 16 bases between. Germline values: CDR1 MNHNY, CDR2 SVGAGI (reference sequence). CDR3 coding DNA: TGTGCCAGCAGTTTCCCGCTTGGAGGGACGAACACTGAAGCTTTCTTT. Its protein is CASSFPLGGTNTEAFF.

V is TRBV2 and J is TRBJ2-7, with D possibly matching TRBD2 (7 bases). The CDR3 is 15 residues long. V lost 2 bases and J lost 7, with 18 bases in between. Germline V CDR1 and CDR2: SNHLY, FYNNEI. The CDR3 is CASSERRGGTGEQYF. CDR3 sequence (DNA): TGTGCCAGCAGTGAAAGGAGGGGGGGTACGGGTGAGCAGTACTTC. The variable domain in full, with the rest retrieved from reference TRBV2 and TRBJ2-7, is EPEVTQTPSHQVTQMGQEVILRCVPISNHLYFYWYRQILGQKVEFLVSFYNNEISEKSEIFDDQFSVERPDGSNFTLKIRSTKLEDSAMYFCASSERRGGTGEQYFGPGTRLTVT.

In this sample, this clone turned up once. CDR3 sequence (DNA): TGTGCCAGCAGCTTAGGGGCGCCAATATCCTCCTACAATGAGCAGTTCTTC. Translated: CASSLGAPISSYNEQFF. V and J are TRBV7-8 and TRBJ2-1; no definite D call. This CDR3 is built from 17 residues. Trimming cost V 1 base and J 0 bases, with 13 bases left between them. CDR1 SGHVS and CDR2 FQNEAQ come from the germline V gene.

This clone is a singleton in its sample. The chain joins TRBV28 to TRBJ1-2; weak D call: TRBD1 (6 bases). V was shortened by 10 bases and J by 7 bases, with 19 bases between the two germline ends. Germline assignment: CDR1 MDHEN and CDR2 SYDVKM. The CDR3 contains 13 residues. Written as DNA, the CDR3 is TGTGCCACCCCAGGACAGCGCCAAGGTGGCTACACCTTC. This encodes CATPGQRQGGYTF.

On this clone: At the DNA level, this CDR3 is encoded by other sequences in the same sample as well. The V gene is TRBV19, the J gene TRBJ1-4, with D perhaps matching TRBD1 (6 bases). The V and J ends lost 4 bases and 5 bases respectively, with 11 bases between them. The CDR3 consists of 14 residues. From germline, CDR1 is LNHDA and CDR2 SQIVND (reference sequence). This CDR3 reads CASSTTGGNEKLFF. As DNA, the CDR3 is TGTGCCAGTAGTACGACAGGTGGAAATGAAAAACTGTTTTTT.